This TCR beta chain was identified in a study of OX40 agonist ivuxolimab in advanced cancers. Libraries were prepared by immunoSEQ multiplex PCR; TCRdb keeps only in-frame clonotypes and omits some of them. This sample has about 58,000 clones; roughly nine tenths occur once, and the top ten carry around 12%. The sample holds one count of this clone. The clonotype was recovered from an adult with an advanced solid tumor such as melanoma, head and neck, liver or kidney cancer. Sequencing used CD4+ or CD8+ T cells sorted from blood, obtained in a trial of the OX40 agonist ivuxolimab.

The chain's CDR3 is CASSYSVGVAFF. The DNA of the CDR3 is TGTGCCAGCAGTTACTCAGTAGGGGTCGCTTTCTTT. The chain recombines TRBV6-6 with TRBJ1-1; maybe TRBD1 (5 bases). Germline CDR1 MNHNY, CDR2 SVGAGI (reference sequence). Deletions cut 0 bases from V and 11 bases from J, with 10 bases between. The length of the CDR3 is 12 residues.